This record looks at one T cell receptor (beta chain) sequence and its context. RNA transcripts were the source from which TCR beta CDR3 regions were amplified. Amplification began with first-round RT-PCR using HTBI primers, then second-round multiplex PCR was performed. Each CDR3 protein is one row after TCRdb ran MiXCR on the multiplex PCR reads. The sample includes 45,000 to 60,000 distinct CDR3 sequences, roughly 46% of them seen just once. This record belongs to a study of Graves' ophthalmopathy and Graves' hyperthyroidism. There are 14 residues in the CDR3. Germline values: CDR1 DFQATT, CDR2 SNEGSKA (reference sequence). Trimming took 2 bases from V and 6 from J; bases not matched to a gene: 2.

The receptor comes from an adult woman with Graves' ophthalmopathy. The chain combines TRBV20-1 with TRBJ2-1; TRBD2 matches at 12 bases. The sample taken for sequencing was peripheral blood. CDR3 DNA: TGCAGTGCTAGACCGGGACTAGCGGGCAATGAGCAGTTCTTC. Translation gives CSARPGLAGNEQFF.